These 23 T cell receptor beta chains share one sample of origin, sequenced in a study of shared clonotypes between healthy human individuals. The protocol was immunoSEQ multiplex PCR, while the TCRdb copy is restricted to in-frame clones and leaves out a portion. The data show 1,100,000 or so clones, around 78% seen once. The sample consisted of memory CD4+ T cells from PBMCs. As for subset: CD45RA-negative fraction. These TCRs come from a young man in good health. Some clones in this sample may be carry-over from other donors' samples.

DNA of the CDR3: TGTGCCAGCTCAAACCCGGGGCTAGCTCCGTTCTTC. It yields the protein CASSNPGLAPFF. This chain joins TRBV27 and TRBJ2-1, with D perhaps assigned TRBD1 or TRBD2 (5 bases each). V lost 8 bases and J lost 15, with 20 bases in between. This CDR3 spans 12 amino acids. Looked up from germline, CDR1 is MNHEY and CDR2 is SMNVEV (reference sequence).

In DNA form, the CDR3 reads TGTGCCAGCAGCTTAGAGACAGGGCCTAATCAGCCCCAGCATTTT. Amino acid sequence: CASSLETGPNQPQHF. This rearrangement joins TRBV11-2 to TRBJ1-5, with 7 positions matching TRBD1. V gave up 0 bases and J gave up 4 bases; unmatched junction bases: 3. The CDR3 runs to 15 residues. The germline CDR1 and CDR2 sequences are SGHAT and FQNNGV.

The chain links TRBV18 to TRBJ2-7; 10 nucleotides match TRBD1. Germline V CDR1 and CDR2: KGHSH, LQKENI. The CDR3 covers 14 residues. Unmatched junction bases numbered 6, after V lost 8 bases and J lost 2 bases. CDR3 bases: TGTGCCAGCACCGCGGGGACAGGGGCCTACGAGCAGTACTTC. Its protein is CASTAGTGAYEQYF.

In the case of this clone: This sample also contains other DNA sequences that code for the same CDR3. CDR3 region: CSVDRGLNTEAFF. CDR3 in DNA: TGCAGCGTGGACAGGGGCCTCAACACTGAAGCTTTCTTT. The J gene is TRBJ1-1, the V gene TRBV29-1; 9 bases match TRBD1. J gave up 2 bases and V 6 bases, and 4 bases lay outside the gene matches. The CDR3 totals 13 residues. Germline V gene data show CDR1 as SQVTM and CDR2 as ANQGSEA.

There are a few counts of this clone. The chain has TRBV18 and TRBJ2-7; D unresolved. Germline V gene data show CDR1 as KGHSH and CDR2 as LQKENI. Between the trimmed V and J ends, which lost 0 bases and 2 bases, there was a span of 8 bases. The CDR3 covers 14 residues. The DNA for the CDR3 is TGTGCCAGCTCACCACCCGACTTTCCCTACGAGCAGTACTTC. Encoded protein: CASSPPDFPYEQYF.

V usage is TRBV4-1 and J usage is TRBJ2-3; TRBD2 might be the D (5 bases). V was shortened by 1 base and J by 6 bases, with 8 bases between the two germline ends. CDR3 length equals 13 residues. Germline V gene data show CDR1 as MGHRA and CDR2 as YSYEKL. DNA for the CDR3: TGCGCCAGCAGCCAAGGGGAGTCGGATACGCAGTATTTT. It codes for CASSQGESDTQYF.

As concerns this clone: Additional DNA sequences in this sample encode the identical CDR3. The CDR3 protein is CASSQGQGSYEQYF. CDR3 in DNA: TGCGCCAGCAGCCAGGGACAGGGCTCCTACGAGCAGTACTTC. The chain couples TRBV4-1 to TRBJ2-7; 9 bases are a match to TRBD1. Germline loops: CDR1 MGHRA, CDR2 YSYEKL. The J segment lost 0 bases and the V segment lost 3 bases, leaving 0 bases of the junction unmatched. The CDR3 covers 14 residues.

CDR3 residues: CASSSAYEAFF. The CDR3 DNA is TGTGCCAGCAGCTCGGCGTATGAAGCTTTCTTT. V gene TRBV11-2 combines with J gene TRBJ1-1; D is ambiguous. The germline CDR1 and CDR2 sequences are SGHAT and FQNNGV. This CDR3 is built from 11 residues. V lost 4 bases, J lost 7 bases, and 7 bases lay in between.

The chain carries TRBV4-2 and TRBJ2-7, with D tentatively TRBD1 (6 bases). The CDR3 is 15 residues long. The V end lost 0 bases, the J end lost 8 bases, and 17 bases lay between the germline ends. Germline V lookup: CDR1 LGHNA, CDR2 YNFKEQ. CDR3 sequence reads: CASSQDPQGTGKQYF. In DNA form, the CDR3 reads TGTGCCAGCAGCCAAGATCCACAGGGAACGGGGAAGCAGTACTTC.

This chain uses TRBV6-5 with TRBJ2-7; no clear D. This CDR3 is built from 13 residues. Germline V gene lookup returns CDR1 MNHEY and CDR2 SVGAGI. Trimming removed 6 bases from V and 6 bases from J, with 15 bases in between. CDR3 nucleotides: TGTGCCAGCAGAAGAGTAGATGTTTCCGAGCAGTACTTC. Its protein product is CASRRVDVSEQYF.

This clone was seen a handful of times. The chain joins TRBV7-9 to TRBJ1-4, with D possibly TRBD1 on 6 matching bases. V was cut by 5 bases and J by 7 bases, with 11 bases left in between. Germline CDR1 is SEHNR and CDR2 is FQNEAQ (reference sequence). CDR3 length: 13 amino acids. CDR3 protein: CASSVRQAEKLFF. The CDR3 DNA sequence: TGTGCCAGCAGCGTCCGACAGGCTGAAAAACTGTTTTTT. Complete variable domain (other parts from reference TRBV7-9 and TRBJ1-4): DTGVSQNPRHKITKRGQNVTFRCDPISEHNRLYWYRQTLGQGPEFLTYFQNEAQLEKSRLLSDRFSAERPKGSFSTLEIQRTEQGDSAMYLCASSVRQAEKLFFGSGTQLSVL.

This sequence joins TRBV2 and TRBJ1-2, with D uncertain. The V gene's germline CDR1 is SNHLY and CDR2 FYNNEI. Trimming removed 7 bases from V and 12 bases from J, with 24 bases in between. The CDR3 spans 14 residues. CDR3 protein: CASTTNREGLRDTF. CDR3 in DNA: TGTGCCAGCACCACAAACAGAGAGGGCTTAAGGGACACCTTC.

This chain uses TRBV15 with TRBJ2-5; 9 bases map to TRBD2. This CDR3 has 17 amino acids. Germline CDR1 is LNHNV and CDR2 is YYDKDF (reference sequence). V lost 2 bases to trimming and J lost 2 bases; unmatched junction nucleotides: 9. CDR3 sequence reads: CATSRTLLAGGQETQYF. CDR3 in DNA: TGTGCCACCAGCAGAACCTTACTAGCGGGTGGTCAAGAGACCCAGTACTTC. The variable domain in full, completed from reference TRBV15 and TRBJ2-5, reads DAMVIQNPRYQVTQFGKPVTLSCSQTLNHNVMYWYQQKSSQAPKLLFHYYDKDFNNEADTPDNFQSRRPNTSFCFLDIRSPGLGDTAMYLCATSRTLLAGGQETQYFGPGTRLLVL.

This clone has a single count. A single base separates this from a much larger clone, so it may be a read error. The V call is TRBV7-8, the J call TRBJ1-1, with TRBD1 as a possible D gene (6 bases). Trimming pared 1 base from V and 3 bases from J, leaving 9 bases between. CDR1 and CDR2 from the germline V gene are SGHVS and FQNEAQ. This CDR3 region has 14 residues. The CDR3 bases are TGTGCCAGCAGCTTAGAAGGGGGGGACACTGAAGCTTTCTTT. Amino acid sequence: CASSLEGGDTEAFF.

This chain uses TRBV27 with TRBJ2-7, with D perhaps assigned TRBD1 or TRBD2 (6 bases each). The CDR3 consists of 15 residues. Trimming took 5 bases from V and 2 from J, leaving 16 bases between them. Germline CDR1 MNHEY, CDR2 SMNVEV (reference sequence). The CDR3 here is CASSNLGGLTYEQYF. The CDR3 DNA follows: TGTGCCAGCAGTAACCTAGGGGGGTTGACCTACGAGCAGTACTTC.

V gene TRBV6-6 combines with J gene TRBJ2-7, with D possibly matching TRBD1 (6 bases). V was pared by 7 bases and J by 0 bases, with 10 bases between. CDR1 and CDR2 from the germline V gene are MNHNY and SVGAGI (reference sequence). The length of the CDR3 is 13 residues. As DNA, the CDR3 is TGTGCCAGCACAACGGGACACTCCTACGAGCAGTACTTC. It codes for CASTTGHSYEQYF.

This clone has just a few counts. The chain recombines TRBV2 with TRBJ2-6; maybe TRBD2 (5 bases). The V end lost 6 bases, the J end lost 2 bases, and 8 bases lay between the germline ends. CDR1 is SNHLY, CDR2 FYNNEI, per germline. The CDR3 runs to 14 residues. The CDR3 sequence: CASRSGTGANVLTF. The CDR3 nucleotides read TGTGCCAGCAGGTCCGGGACTGGGGCCAACGTCCTGACTTTC.

The gene calls are TRBV5-1 and TRBJ2-7, with D maybe TRBD1 (5 bases). The CDR3 runs to 15 residues. Deletions cut 4 bases from V and 2 bases from J, with 16 bases between. Germline V gene data show CDR1 as SGHRS and CDR2 as YFSETQ. The DNA for the CDR3 is TGCGCCAGCAGCCCATTGGCCCTGGGGCCCTACGAGCAGTACTTC. It specifies CASSPLALGPYEQYF.

The genes are TRBV28 and TRBJ2-1; D unclear. Germline V gives CDR1 MDHEN, CDR2 SYDVKM. This CDR3 contains 12 residues. Trimming removed 1 base from V and 7 bases from J, with 5 bases in between. The CDR3 coding sequence is TGTGCCAGCAGTTTATCCGAAAATGAGCAGTTCTTC. It translates to CASSLSENEQFF.

This chain links TRBV25-1 with TRBJ1-4, with D possibly matching TRBD1 (6 bases). Trimming pared 4 bases from V and 7 bases from J, leaving 13 bases between. Germline-derived CDR1 and CDR2 are MGHDK and SYGVNS. The CDR3 has 14 amino acids. The CDR3 DNA follows: TGTGCCAGCAGTGTCGGGGGGCAAGGTGAAAAACTGTTTTTT. It is translated as CASSVGGQGEKLFF.

In this sample, this clone turned up a few times. The V and J genes are TRBV5-3 and TRBJ1-1, with TRBD1 as a possible D gene (5 bases). TRBV5-3 is labeled an ORF, and its function is uncertain. V gave up 4 bases and J gave up 10 bases, with 20 bases separating them. The CDR3 is 14 residues long. CDR3 region: CARSKRDLRWGAFF. The CDR3 DNA reads as TGTGCCAGAAGCAAAAGGGACCTCAGGTGGGGAGCTTTCTTT.

V and J are TRBV14 and TRBJ1-3, with no clear D. The CDR3 runs 15 residues. The germline V gene encodes CDR1 SGHDN and CDR2 FVKESK. V gave up 8 bases and J gave up 4 bases, with 18 bases separating them. Here the CDR3 DNA reads TGTGCCAGCCCGTTAGGTGTGGATCACGGAAACACCATATATTTT. Translation gives CASPLGVDHGNTIYF.

The chain joins TRBV10-3 to TRBJ2-2; 11 nucleotides agree with TRBD2. The CDR3 is 21 amino acids. V was pared by 5 bases and J by 4 bases, with 21 bases of the junction left unmatched. In germline, CDR1 is ENHRY, CDR2 SYGVKD. This CDR3 is CAISPDFGGGSGRARTGELFF. Here the CDR3 DNA reads TGTGCCATCAGTCCCGATTTCGGAGGGGGTAGCGGGAGGGCCCGCACCGGGGAGCTGTTTTTT.